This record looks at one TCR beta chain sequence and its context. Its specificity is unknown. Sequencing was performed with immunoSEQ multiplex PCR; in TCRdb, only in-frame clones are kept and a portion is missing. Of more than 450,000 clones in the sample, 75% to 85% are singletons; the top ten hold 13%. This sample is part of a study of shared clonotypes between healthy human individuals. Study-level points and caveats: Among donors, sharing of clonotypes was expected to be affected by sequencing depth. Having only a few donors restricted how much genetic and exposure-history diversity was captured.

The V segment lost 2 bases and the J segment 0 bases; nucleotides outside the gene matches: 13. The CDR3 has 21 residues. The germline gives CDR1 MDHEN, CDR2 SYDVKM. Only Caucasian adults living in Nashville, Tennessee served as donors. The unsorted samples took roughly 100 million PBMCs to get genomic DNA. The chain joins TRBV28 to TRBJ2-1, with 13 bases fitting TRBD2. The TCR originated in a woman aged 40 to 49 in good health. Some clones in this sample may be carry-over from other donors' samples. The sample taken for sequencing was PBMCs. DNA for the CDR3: TGTGCCAGCAGTTTAGCCCTGTGGACTAGCGGGAGAAAGAGCTCCTACAATGAGCAGTTCTTC. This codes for CASSLALWTSGRKSSYNEQFF.